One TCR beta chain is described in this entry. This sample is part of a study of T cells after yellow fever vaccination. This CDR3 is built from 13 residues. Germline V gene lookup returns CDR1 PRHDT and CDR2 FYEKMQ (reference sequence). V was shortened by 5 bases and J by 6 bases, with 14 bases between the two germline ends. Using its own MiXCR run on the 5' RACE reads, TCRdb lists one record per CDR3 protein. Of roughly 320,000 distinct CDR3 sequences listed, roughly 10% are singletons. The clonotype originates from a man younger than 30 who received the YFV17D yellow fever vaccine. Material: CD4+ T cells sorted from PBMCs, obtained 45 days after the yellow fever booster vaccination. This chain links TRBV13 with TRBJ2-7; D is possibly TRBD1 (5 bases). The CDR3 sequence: CASSPEGDSEQYF. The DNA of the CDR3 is TGTGCCAGCAGCCCCGAAGGAGACAGCGAGCAGTACTTC. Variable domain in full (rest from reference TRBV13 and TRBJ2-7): AAGVIQSPRHLIKEKRETATLKCYPIPRHDTVYWYQQGPGQDPQFLISFYEKMQSDKGSIPDRFSAQQFSDYHSELNMSSLELGDSALYFCASSPEGDSEQYFGPGTRLTVT.